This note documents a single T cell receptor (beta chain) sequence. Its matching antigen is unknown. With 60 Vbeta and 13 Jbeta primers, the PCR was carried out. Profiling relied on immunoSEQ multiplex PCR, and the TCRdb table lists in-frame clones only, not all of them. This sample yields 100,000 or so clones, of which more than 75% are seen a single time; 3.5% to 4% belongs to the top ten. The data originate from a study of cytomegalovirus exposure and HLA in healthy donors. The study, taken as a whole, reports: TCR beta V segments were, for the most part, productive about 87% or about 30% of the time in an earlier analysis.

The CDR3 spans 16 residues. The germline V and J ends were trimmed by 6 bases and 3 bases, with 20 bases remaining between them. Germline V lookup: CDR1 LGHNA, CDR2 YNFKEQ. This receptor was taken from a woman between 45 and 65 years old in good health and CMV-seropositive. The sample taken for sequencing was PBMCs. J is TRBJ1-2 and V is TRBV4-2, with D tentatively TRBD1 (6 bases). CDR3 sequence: CASRDRGGALDYGYTF. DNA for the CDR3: TGTGCCAGCAGAGATCGGGGGGGGGCGTTAGACTATGGCTACACCTTC.